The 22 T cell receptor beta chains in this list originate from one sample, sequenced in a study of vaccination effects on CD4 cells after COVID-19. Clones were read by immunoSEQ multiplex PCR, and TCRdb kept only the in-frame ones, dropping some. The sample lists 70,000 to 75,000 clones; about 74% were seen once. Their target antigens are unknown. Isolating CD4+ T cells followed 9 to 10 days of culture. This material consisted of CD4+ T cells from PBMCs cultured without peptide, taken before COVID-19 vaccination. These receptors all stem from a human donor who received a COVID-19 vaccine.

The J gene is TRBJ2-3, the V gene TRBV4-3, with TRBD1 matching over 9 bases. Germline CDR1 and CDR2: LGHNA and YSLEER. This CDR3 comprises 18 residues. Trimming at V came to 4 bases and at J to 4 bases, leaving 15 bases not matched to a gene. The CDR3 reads CASSRTTGGTGWPDTQYF. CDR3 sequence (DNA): TGCGCCAGCAGCCGTACAACCGGGGGGACAGGGTGGCCAGATACGCAGTATTTT.

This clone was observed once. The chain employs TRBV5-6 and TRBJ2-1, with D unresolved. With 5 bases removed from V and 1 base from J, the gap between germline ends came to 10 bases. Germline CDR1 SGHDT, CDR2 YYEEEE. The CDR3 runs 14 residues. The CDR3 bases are TGTGCCAGCAGTAATATGGGTTCCTACAATGAGCAGTTCTTC. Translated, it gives CASSNMGSYNEQFF. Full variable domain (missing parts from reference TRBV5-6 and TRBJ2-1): DAGVTQSPTHLIKTRGQQVTLRCSPKSGHDTVSWYQQALGQGPQFIFQYYEEEERQRGNFPDRFSGHQFPNYSSELNVNALLLGDSALYLCASSNMGSYNEQFFGPGTRLTVL.

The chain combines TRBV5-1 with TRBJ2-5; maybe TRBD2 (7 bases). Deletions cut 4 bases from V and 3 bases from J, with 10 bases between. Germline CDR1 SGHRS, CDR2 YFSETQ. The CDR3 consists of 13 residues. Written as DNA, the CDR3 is TGCGCCAGCAGCGGGGGGGCTGAAGAGACCCAGTACTTC. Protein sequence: CASSGGAEETQYF.

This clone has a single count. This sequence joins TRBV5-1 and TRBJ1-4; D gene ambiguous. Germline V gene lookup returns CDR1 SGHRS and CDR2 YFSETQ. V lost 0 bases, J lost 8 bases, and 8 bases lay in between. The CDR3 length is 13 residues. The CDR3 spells CASSLGPGEKLFF. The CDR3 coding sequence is TGCGCCAGCAGCTTGGGCCCTGGGGAAAAACTGTTTTTT.

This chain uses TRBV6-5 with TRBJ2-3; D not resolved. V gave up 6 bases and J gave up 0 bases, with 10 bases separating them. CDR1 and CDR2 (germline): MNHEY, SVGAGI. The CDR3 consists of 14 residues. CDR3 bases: TGTGCCAGCAGCCCCAGTTGGAGCACAGATACGCAGTATTTT. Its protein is CASSPSWSTDTQYF.

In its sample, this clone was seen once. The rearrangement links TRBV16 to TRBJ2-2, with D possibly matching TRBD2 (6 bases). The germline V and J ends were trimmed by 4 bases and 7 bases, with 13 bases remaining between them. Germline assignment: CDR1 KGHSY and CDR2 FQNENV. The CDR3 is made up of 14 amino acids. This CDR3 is CASSPRGISGELFF. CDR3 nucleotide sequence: TGTGCCAGCAGCCCGCGCGGGATCAGCGGGGAGCTGTTTTTT.

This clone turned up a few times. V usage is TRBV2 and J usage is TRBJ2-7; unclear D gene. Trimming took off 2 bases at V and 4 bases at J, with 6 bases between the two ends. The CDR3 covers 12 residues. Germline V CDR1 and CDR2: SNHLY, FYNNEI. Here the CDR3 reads CASSEQDYEQYV. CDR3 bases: TGTGCCAGCAGTGAACAAGATTACGAGCAGTACGTC.

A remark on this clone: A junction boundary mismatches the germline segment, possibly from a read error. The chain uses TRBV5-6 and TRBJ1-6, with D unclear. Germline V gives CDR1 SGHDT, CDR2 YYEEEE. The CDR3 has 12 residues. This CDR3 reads CASILRNSPLHF. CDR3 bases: TGTGCCAGCATCTTGAGGAATTCACCCCTCCACTTT.

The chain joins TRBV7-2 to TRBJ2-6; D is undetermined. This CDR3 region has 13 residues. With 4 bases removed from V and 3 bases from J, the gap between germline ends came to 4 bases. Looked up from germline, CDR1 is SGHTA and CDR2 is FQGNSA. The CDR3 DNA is TGTGCCAGCAGCTACCATGGGGCCAACGTCCTGACTTTC. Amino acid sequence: CASSYHGANVLTF.

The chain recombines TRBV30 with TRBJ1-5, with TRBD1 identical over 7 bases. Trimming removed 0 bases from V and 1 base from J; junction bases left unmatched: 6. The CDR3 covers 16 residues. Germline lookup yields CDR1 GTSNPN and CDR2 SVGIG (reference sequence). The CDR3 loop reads CAWSVQGGASNQPQHF. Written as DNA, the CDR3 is TGTGCCTGGAGTGTACAAGGGGGCGCGAGCAATCAGCCCCAGCATTTT. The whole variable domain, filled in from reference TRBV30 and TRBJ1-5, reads SQTIHQWPATLVQPVGSPLSLECTVEGTSNPNLYWYRQAAGRGLQLLFYSVGIGQISSEVPQNLSASRPQDRQFILSSKKLLLSDSGFYLCAWSVQGGASNQPQHFGDGTRLSIL.

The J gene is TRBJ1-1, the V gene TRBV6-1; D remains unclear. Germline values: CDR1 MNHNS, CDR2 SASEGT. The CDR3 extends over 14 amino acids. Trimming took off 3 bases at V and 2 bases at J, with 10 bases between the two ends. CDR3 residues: CASSDLQPNTEAFF. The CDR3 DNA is TGTGCCAGCAGTGATTTACAGCCCAACACTGAAGCTTTCTTT.

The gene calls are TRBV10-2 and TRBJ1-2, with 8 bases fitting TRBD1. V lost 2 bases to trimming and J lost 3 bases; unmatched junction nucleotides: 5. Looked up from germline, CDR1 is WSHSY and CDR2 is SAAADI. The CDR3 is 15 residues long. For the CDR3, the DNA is TGCGCCAGCAGTGAGCCGCGACAGGGGCACTATGGCTACACCTTC. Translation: CASSEPRQGHYGYTF.

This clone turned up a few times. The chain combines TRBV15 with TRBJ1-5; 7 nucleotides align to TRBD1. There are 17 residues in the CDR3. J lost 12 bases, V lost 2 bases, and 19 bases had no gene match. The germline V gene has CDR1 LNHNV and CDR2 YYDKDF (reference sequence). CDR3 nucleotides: TGTGCCACCAGCAGAAATTCCGGGACAGTGCCCGGCGTGCTCCAGCATTTT. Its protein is CATSRNSGTVPGVLQHF.

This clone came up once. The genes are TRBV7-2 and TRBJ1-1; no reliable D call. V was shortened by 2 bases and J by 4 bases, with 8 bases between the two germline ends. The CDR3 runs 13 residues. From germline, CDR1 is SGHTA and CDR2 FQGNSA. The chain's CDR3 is CASSLLVGTEAFF. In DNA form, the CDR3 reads TGTGCCAGCAGCTTACTTGTGGGCACTGAAGCTTTCTTT.

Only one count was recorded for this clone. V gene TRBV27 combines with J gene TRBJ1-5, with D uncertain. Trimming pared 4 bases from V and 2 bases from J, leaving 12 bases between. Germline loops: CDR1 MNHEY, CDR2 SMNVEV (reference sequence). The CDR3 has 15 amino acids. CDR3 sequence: CASSSRPTGNQPQHF. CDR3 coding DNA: TGTGCCAGCAGTTCACGCCCGACGGGCAATCAGCCCCAGCATTTT.

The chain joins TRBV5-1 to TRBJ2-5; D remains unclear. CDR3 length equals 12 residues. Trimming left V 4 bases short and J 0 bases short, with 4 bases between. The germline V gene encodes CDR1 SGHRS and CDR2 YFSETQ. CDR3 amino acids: CASSIDQETQYF. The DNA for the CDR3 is TGCGCCAGCAGCATAGACCAAGAGACCCAGTACTTC.

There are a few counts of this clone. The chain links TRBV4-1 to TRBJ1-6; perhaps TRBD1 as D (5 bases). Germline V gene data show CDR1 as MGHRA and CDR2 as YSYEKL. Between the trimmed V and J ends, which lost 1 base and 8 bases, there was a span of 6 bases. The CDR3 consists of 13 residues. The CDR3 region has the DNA TGCGCCAGCAGCCAAGCCAGGGATTCACCCCTCCACTTT. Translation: CASSQARDSPLHF.

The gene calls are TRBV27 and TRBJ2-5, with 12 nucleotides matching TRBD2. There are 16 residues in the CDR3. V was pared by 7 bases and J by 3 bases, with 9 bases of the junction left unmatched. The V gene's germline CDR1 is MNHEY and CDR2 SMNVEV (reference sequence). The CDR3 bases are TGTGCCAGCAAACGACTAGCGGGAGTGAGCGAAGAGACCCAGTACTTC. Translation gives CASKRLAGVSEETQYF.

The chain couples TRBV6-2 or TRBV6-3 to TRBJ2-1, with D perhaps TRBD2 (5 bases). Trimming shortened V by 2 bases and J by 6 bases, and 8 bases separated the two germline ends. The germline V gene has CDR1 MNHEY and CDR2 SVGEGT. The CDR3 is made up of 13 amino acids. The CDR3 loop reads CASSYLGVNEQFF. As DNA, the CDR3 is TGTGCCAGCAGTTACCTCGGGGTCAATGAGCAGTTCTTC.

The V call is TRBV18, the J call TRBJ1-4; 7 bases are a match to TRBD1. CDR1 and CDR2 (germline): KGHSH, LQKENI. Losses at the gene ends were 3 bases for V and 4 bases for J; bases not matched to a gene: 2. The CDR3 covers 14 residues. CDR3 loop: CASSPGQINEKLFF. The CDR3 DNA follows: TGTGCCAGCTCACCGGGACAGATTAATGAAAAACTGTTTTTT.

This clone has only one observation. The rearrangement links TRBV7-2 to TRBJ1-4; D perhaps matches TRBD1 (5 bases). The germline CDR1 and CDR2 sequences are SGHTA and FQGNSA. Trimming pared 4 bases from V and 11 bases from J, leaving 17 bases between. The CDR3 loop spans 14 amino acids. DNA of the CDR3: TGTGCCAGCAGCTCACCCGGGACGCGAGGGAAACTGTTTTTT. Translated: CASSSPGTRGKLFF.

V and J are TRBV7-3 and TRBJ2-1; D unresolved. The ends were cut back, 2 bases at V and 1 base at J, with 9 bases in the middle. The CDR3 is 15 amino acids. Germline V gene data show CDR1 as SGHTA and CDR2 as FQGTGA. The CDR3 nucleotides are TGTGCCAGCAGCTTAGGGCAGCAATCCTACAATGAGCAGTTCTTC. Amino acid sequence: CASSLGQQSYNEQFF.